This T cell receptor (beta chain) was identified during a study of T-cell memory formation after mild COVID-19. On the study more broadly: Clusters were largely donor specific. Study-wide findings and caveats: CM and EM subsets held most contracting CD4+ clones; EMRA held CD8+ ones. Cross-reactive memory seemingly joined, as some responding clones were found in pre-infection memory.

V lost 3 bases and J 9 bases, leaving 10 bases between the germline ends. This CDR3 has 12 residues. CDR1 and CDR2 (germline): SGHRS, YFSETQ. Concerning this clonotype: Its antigen is not known.

MiXCR, applied by TCRdb to the 5' RACE reads, yields one record per CDR3 protein. The sample has approximately 60,000 distinct CDR3 sequences, about a tenth seen once. The chain has TRBV5-1 and TRBJ2-1; perhaps TRBD1 as D (6 bases). The receptor was derived from a man between 18 and 35 years old who had mild COVID-19 (a few samples of this study predate the infection). Cell type and time point are not known. The sequenced material came from PBMCs or a T cell subset sorted from them (not recorded which). The CDR3 DNA follows: TGCGCCAGCAGCTCAGGACAGTTTGAGCAGTTCTTC. This gives the protein CASSSGQFEQFF.